This TCR beta chain was recovered during a study of radiotherapy plus CTLA-4 blockade in lung cancer (dated by TCRdb to 2016 to 2019). Looking at the study overall: Objective responses occurred in roughly 20% of enrolled patients, and roughly 30% achieved disease control. Results and caveats for the whole study, not just this receptor: The strongest predictors of response were reported to be early dynamic shifts in blood T cell clones along with a rise in serum interferon-beta following radiation. After treatment with radiotherapy and ipilimumab, TCR clones that came from tumors expanded in the peripheral blood.

Reading from cysteine to phenylalanine, the CDR3 counts 15 amino acids. Kept here is only the CDR3 DNA, which spans 45 bases and is read in frame from base 1. Looking up the germline V gene yields CDR1 SGHRS and CDR2 YFSETQ. V is reduced by 3 bases and J by 7 bases, leaving a spacing of 16 bases between them. Concerning this clone: Its antigen remains unidentified. Base qualities are not recorded, but no much larger clone differs from it by a single base.

Libraries came from the immunoSEQ multiplex PCR assay. TCRdb limited this immuneACCESS table to in-frame rearrangements with V and J called. A share of clones is missing; checked studies link under half to unresolved V genes, and the rest is unexplained. Recorded for this sample are approximately 89,000 clones; roughly 79% of them occurred a single time. The top ten clones comprise approximately 3.9% of the sample. Focal radiation therapy combined with CTLA-4 blockade (ipilimumab) was tested in patients with chemo-refractory metastatic non-small-cell lung cancer. This specimen was peripheral blood, taken from a patient treated with radiotherapy plus ipilimumab. The rearranged chain carries TRBV5-1 and TRBJ2-2; the D region possibly corresponds to TRBD2 (5 bases align). The source of this sequence is a human donor with non-small cell lung cancer who had a partial response to radiotherapy plus ipilimumab. Some clones in this sample may be carry-over from other donors' samples. This receptor carries the CDR3 CASSYRIGGGGELFF. The DNA sequence follows: TGCGCCAGCAGCTATCGTATCGGAGGTGGCGGGGAGCTGTTTTTT.